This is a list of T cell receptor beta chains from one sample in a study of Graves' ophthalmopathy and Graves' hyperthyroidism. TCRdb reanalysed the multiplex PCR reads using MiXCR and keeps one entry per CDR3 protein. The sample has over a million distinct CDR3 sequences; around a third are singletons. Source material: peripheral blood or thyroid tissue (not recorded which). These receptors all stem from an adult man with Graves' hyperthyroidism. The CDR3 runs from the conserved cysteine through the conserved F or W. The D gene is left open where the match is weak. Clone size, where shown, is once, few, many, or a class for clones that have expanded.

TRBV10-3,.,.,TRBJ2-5,TGTGCCATCGGGAACGACGGGAATTCAGAGACCCAGTACTTC,CAIGNDGNSETQYF
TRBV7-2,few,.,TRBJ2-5,TGCGCCAGCAGCCTCTTCTCGGGGGTCGGGGAGACCCAGTACTTC,CASSLFSGVGETQYF
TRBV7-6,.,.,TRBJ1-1,TGTGCCAGCAGCTCAGTACCCGAGAGTAGGACTGAAGCTTTCTTT,CASSSVPESRTEAFF
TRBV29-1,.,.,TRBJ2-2,TGCGTTGGGGCCGGGGAGCTGTTTTTT,CVGAGELFF
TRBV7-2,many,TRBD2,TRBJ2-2,TGTGCCAGCAGCTTAGCATCCGGGACTAGCAAGACCGGGGAGCTGTTTTTT,CASSLASGTSKTGELFF
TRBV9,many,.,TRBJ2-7,TGTGCCAGCAGCGCGAGGGGAGACCTCAGCTCCTACGAGCAGTACTTC,CASSARGDLSSYEQYF
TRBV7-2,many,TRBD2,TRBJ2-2,TGTGCCAGCAGCTTACCTGGACTAGCGGGAGATGTCGGGGAGCTGTTTTTT,CASSLPGLAGDVGELFF
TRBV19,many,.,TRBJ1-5,TGTGCCAGTAGTAATTGGGGGGGGCAGGGTCAGCCCCAGCATTTT,CASSNWGGQGQPQHF
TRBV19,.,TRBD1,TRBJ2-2,TGTGCCAGTAGTGCCCGGACAGGGGGTAACACCGGGGAGCTGTTTTTT,CASSARTGGNTGELFF
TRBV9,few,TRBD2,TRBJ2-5,TGTGCCAGCAGCGTAGGGGCGGGAGGGACCCAAGAGACCCAGTACTTC,CASSVGAGGTQETQYF
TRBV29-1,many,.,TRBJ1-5,TGCAGCGCCCGTTCCGTCGGGCAGCCCCAGCATTTT,CSARSVGQPQHF
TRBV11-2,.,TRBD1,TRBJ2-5,TGTGCCAGCAGCTCGGGACAGGGGCTGACCCAGTACTTC,CASSSGQGLTQYF
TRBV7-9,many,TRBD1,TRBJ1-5,TGTGCCAGCAGTAATAGCCGGACAGGGGCAAACCAGCCCCAGCATTTT,CASSNSRTGANQPQHF
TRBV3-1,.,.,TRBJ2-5,TGTGCCAGCAGCCAAAGGGTCGCCCAAGAGACCCAGTACTTC,CASSQRVAQETQYF
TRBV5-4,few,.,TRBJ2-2,TGTGCCAGCAGCCGAAAAGAACAGCTTACCGGGGAGCTGTTTTTT,CASSRKEQLTGELFF
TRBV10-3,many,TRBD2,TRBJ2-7,TGTGCCATCACTCGACTAGCGGGAGCGTCCTACGAGCAGTACTTC,CAITRLAGASYEQYF
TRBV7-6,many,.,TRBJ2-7,TGTGCCAGCAGCCAACGGGAACACGAGCAGTACTTC,CASSQREHEQYF
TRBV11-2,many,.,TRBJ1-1,TGTGCCAGCAGCTTAGGGGGGCAGGGGTTAGGCACTGAAGCTTTCTTT,CASSLGGQGLGTEAFF
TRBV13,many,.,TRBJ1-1,TGTGCCAGCAGCTCGGGACCGACTGAAGCTTTCTTT,CASSSGPTEAFF
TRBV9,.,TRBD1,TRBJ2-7,TGTGCCAGCAGCACGTACGGCAGGGGGCCCTACGAGCAGTACTTC,CASSTYGRGPYEQYF
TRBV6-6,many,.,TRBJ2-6,TGTGCCAGCACTCAAATCGTCGAGGGCTCTGGGGCCAACGTCCTGACTTTC,CASTQIVEGSGANVLTF
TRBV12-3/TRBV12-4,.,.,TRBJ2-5,TGTGCCAGCACCCCCTTGGGACAAGAGACCCAGTACTTC,CASTPLGQETQYF
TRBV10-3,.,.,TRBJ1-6,TGTGCCATCAGACCGGACGGAGATTATAATTCACCCCTCCACTTT,CAIRPDGDYNSPLHF
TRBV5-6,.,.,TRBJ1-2,TGTGCCAGCAGCTTTTGGGGATTCTATGGCTACACCTTC,CASSFWGFYGYTF
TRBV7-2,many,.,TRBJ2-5,TGTGCCAGCAGCTTACGTGGCAGGACTAATAGGGAGACCCAGTACTTC,CASSLRGRTNRETQYF
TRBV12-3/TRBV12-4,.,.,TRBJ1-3,TGTGCCAGCAGGAAAAAGGGAGACACCATATATTTT,CASRKKGDTIYF
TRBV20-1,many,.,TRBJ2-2,TGCAGTGCTCAGGGCACCGGGGAGCTGTTTTTT,CSAQGTGELFF
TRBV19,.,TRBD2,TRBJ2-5,TGTGCCAGTAGTGCTAGCGGGAAGAAATGGACCCAGTACTTC,CASSASGKKWTQYF
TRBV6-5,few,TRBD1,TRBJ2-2,TGTGCCAGCAGTTACTCTGGGACAGGGGGCCAAGTCTATGGCGGGGAGCTGTTTTTT,CASSYSGTGGQVYGGELFF